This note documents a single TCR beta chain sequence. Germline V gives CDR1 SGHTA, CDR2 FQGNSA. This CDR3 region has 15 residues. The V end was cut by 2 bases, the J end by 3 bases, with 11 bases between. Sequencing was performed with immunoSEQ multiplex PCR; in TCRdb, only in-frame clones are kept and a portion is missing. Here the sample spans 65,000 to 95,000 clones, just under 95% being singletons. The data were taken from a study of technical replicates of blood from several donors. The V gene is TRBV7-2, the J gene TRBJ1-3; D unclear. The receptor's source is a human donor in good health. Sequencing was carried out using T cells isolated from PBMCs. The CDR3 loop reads CASSLSRTDGNTIYF. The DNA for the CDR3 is TGTGCCAGCAGCTTATCCAGGACTGATGGAAACACCATATATTTT. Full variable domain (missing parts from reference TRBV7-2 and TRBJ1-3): GAGVSQSPSNKVTEKGKDVELRCDPISGHTALYWYRQSLGQGLEFLIYFQGNSAPDKSGLPSDRFSAERTGGSVSTLTIQRTQQEDSAVYLCASSLSRTDGNTIYFGEGSWLTVV.